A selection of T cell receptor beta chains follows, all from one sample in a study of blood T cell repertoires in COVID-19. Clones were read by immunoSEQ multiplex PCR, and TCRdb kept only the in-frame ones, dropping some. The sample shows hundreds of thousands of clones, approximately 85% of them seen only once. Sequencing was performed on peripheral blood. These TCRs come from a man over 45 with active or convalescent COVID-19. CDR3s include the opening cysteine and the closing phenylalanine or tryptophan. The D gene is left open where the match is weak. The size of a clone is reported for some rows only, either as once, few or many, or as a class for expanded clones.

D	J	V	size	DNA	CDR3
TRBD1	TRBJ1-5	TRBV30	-	TGTGCCTGGAGTAGGGACAGGGGTCGGAATCAGCCCCAGCATTTT	CAWSRDRGRNQPQHF
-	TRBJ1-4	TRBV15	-	TGTGCCACCAGCAGAGATCGGGGGAATAATGAAAAACTGTTTTTT	CATSRDRGNNEKLFF
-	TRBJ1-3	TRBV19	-	TGTGCCAGTAGTATAGTAGCCGATCCTCGAAACACCATATATTTT	CASSIVADPRNTIYF
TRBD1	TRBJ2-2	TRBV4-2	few	TGTGCCAGCAGCCAAGCCGGGACAGGCAACACCGGGGAGCTGTTTTTT	CASSQAGTGNTGELFF
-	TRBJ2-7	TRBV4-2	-	TGTGCCAGCAGCCAAGACGGGAACACCCCCCAAGGCGAGCAGTACTTC	CASSQDGNTPQGEQYF
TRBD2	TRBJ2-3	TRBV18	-	TGTGCCAGCTCACGGCCTAGCGGTTCCACAGATACGCAGTATTTT	CASSRPSGSTDTQYF
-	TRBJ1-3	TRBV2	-	TGTGCCAGCACGGGACACCACTCTGGAAACACCATATATTTT	CASTGHHSGNTIYF
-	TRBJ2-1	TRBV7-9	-	TGTGCCAGCAGCCCCACTAGAAACTACAATGAGCAGTTCTTC	CASSPTRNYNEQFF
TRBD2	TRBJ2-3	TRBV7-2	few	TGTGCCAGCAGCTTCATGGCGGGAGTCACTAGCACAGATACGCAGTATTTT	CASSFMAGVTSTDTQYF
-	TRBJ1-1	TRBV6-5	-	TGTGCCAGCAGCTCCCCGGGCCGGGGAGCTTTCTTT	CASSSPGRGAFF
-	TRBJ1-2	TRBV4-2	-	TGTGCCAGCAGCCAAGGAGAATACCCCGATAATCCCTATGGCTACACCTTC	CASSQGEYPDNPYGYTF
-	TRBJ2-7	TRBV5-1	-	TGCGCCAGCAGCTTGGAAGCCGGGACCTACGAGCAGTACTTC	CASSLEAGTYEQYF
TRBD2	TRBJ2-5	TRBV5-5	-	TGTGCCAGCAGCTTCCAGCGGGAGGAGTGGGAGACCCAGTACTTC	CASSFQREEWETQYF
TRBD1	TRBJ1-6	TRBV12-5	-	TGTGCTAGTGGACAACCGACAGGGGTCGGGAGGAATTCACCCCTCCACTTT	CASGQPTGVGRNSPLHF
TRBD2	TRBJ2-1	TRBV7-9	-	TGTGCCAGCAGCTTAGAATTATGGGGGACTAGCAATGAGCAGTTCTTC	CASSLELWGTSNEQFF
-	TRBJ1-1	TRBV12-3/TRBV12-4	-	TGTGCCAGCAGTTTGGGAGGACAAGCTTTCTTT	CASSLGGQAFF
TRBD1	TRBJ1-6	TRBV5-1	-	TGCGCCAGCAGCGGGGACAGGGATAATTCACCCCTCCACTTT	CASSGDRDNSPLHF
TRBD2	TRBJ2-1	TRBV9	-	TGTGCCAGCAGCGTAGTCGGGGGGACCTACAATGAGCAGTTCTTC	CASSVVGGTYNEQFF
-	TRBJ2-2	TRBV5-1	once	TGCGCCAGCAGCTTGATGACAGAAATCACCGGGGAGCTGTTTTTT	CASSLMTEITGELFF
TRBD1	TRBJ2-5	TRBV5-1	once	TGCGCCAGCAGCTTAGGGGACAGGGCCCCTGAGACCCAGTACTTC	CASSLGDRAPETQYF
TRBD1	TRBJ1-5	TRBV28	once	TGTGCCAGCAGTCCGATAGGACAGGGGGATCAGCCCCAGCATTTT	CASSPIGQGDQPQHF
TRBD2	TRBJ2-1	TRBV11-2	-	TGTGCCAGCAGCTTCTACCCCGGGACTAGCGGGAGGAGGACTGAGCAGTTCTTC	CASSFYPGTSGRRTEQFF
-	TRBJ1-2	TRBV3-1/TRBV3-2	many	TGTGCCAGCAGCCCAGGATATGGCTACACCTTC	CASSPGYGYTF
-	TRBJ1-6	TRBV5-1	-	TGCGCCAGCAGCCCCACCCCCCCGGGAGTGGAGGGATATAATTCACCCCTCCACTTT	CASSPTPPGVEGYNSPLHF
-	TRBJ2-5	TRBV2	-	TGTGCCAGCAGGGGCAGTGGAGAGACCCAGTACTTC	CASRGSGETQYF